These 20 T cell receptor beta chains were sequenced from one sample in a study of T-cell reconstitution after alpha-beta-depleted transplantation in children. Construction of the TCRbeta library involved unique molecular identifiers. TCRdb re-called the PCR reads with MiXCR, one entry per CDR3 protein. The sample holds 450,000 to 600,000 distinct CDR3 sequences, less than 35% seen once. The specimen was PBMCs from the stem cell graft donor, collected from the stem cell graft. The origin of the receptors is a human donor who donated a stem cell graft to a child with aplastic anemia.

The CDR3 sequence: CASSLFGRPYSNQPQHF. CDR3 nucleotides: TGTGCCAGCAGTTTATTCGGACGGCCGTATAGCAATCAGCCCCAGCATTTT. This chain connects TRBV27 to TRBJ1-5; D not resolved. Trimming cost V 1 base and J 0 bases, with 13 bases left between them. There are 17 residues in the CDR3. Per the germline V gene, CDR1 is MNHEY and CDR2 is SMNVEV (reference sequence).

Only one count was recorded for this clonotype. V usage is TRBV11-1 and J usage is TRBJ2-1, with D perhaps TRBD2 (6 bases). Trimming removed 2 bases from V and 7 bases from J, with 24 bases in between. The V gene's germline CDR1 is SGHAT and CDR2 FQDESV (reference sequence). There are 18 residues in the CDR3. As DNA, the CDR3 is TGTGCCAGCAGCTTATATGGGTTAGCGGACCACAGCTCGAATGAGCAGTTCTTC. It yields the protein CASSLYGLADHSSNEQFF.

Only a few counts were recorded for this clonotype. The chain joins TRBV29-1 to TRBJ2-3; the D call may be TRBD1 or TRBD2 (6 bases each). Per germline, CDR1 SQVTM and CDR2 ANQGSEA. The CDR3 is made up of 14 amino acids. V dropped 6 bases and J dropped 1 base, with 14 bases sitting between them. The CDR3 nucleotides are TGCAGCGTAGGGGGGACCCGGGGCACAGATACGCAGTATTTT. Protein sequence: CSVGGTRGTDTQYF.

This clonotype was seen a few times. This chain joins TRBV30 and TRBJ1-1; tentative D call: TRBD1 (5 bases). V was pared by 3 bases and J by 3 bases, with 11 bases between. In germline, CDR1 is GTSNPN, CDR2 SVGIG (reference sequence). This CDR3 is 13 amino acids long. The CDR3 loop reads CAWRDQGYTEAFF. CDR3 coding DNA: TGTGCCTGGAGAGACCAGGGTTACACTGAAGCTTTCTTT.

This clonotype was found a few times. The J gene is TRBJ1-2, the V gene TRBV20-1; D is unclear. Germline V lookup: CDR1 DFQATT, CDR2 SNEGSKA (reference sequence). Trimming stripped 5 bases from V and 4 bases from J, with 17 bases between. This CDR3 has 14 amino acids. CDR3 region: CSAVEAIGSYGYTF. CDR3 sequence (DNA): TGCAGTGCTGTAGAGGCGATTGGGTCCTATGGCTACACCTTC.

The chain has TRBV4-2 and TRBJ1-1; no reliable D call. CDR1 and CDR2 (germline): LGHNA, YNFKEQ. Trimming removed 1 base from V and 6 bases from J, with 18 bases in between. The CDR3 spans 16 residues. The CDR3 here is CASSQVSAAGGAEAFF. CDR3 sequence (DNA): TGTGCCAGCAGCCAAGTGTCTGCAGCGGGCGGGGCTGAAGCTTTCTTT.

The chain joins TRBV29-1 to TRBJ1-2, with unresolved D. Deletions cut 5 bases from V and 5 bases from J, with 18 bases between. The germline V gene encodes CDR1 SQVTM and CDR2 ANQGSEA. The CDR3 consists of 14 residues. The CDR3 sequence is CSVLDDQLGYGYTF. The CDR3 nucleotides are TGCAGCGTTTTGGACGATCAGTTGGGGTATGGCTACACCTTC.

This clonotype was counted between two and nine times. This CDR3 reads CASSLGHDYGYTF. CDR3 nucleotide sequence: TGCGCCAGCAGCTTGGGCCACGACTATGGCTACACCTTC. The chain uses TRBV5-1 and TRBJ1-2; D unclear. Germline V gene data show CDR1 as SGHRS and CDR2 as YFSETQ. The CDR3 runs to 13 residues. V lost 0 bases and J lost 3, with 6 bases in between.

This clonotype was observed a handful of times. The chain has TRBV20-1 and TRBJ2-3, with 13 nucleotides matching TRBD2. Germline-derived CDR1 and CDR2 are DFQATT and SNEGSKA (reference sequence). Trimming at V came to 3 bases and at J to 2 bases, leaving 5 bases not matched to a gene. CDR3 length: 16 amino acids. The CDR3 sequence is CSARAGTSGVTDTQYF. DNA of the CDR3: TGCAGTGCTAGGGCTGGGACTAGCGGGGTCACAGATACGCAGTATTTT.

This clonotype turned up a few times. The chain is built from TRBV13 and TRBJ2-7, with D possibly matching TRBD2 (6 bases). The CDR3 length is 15 residues. Trimming pared 0 bases from V and 0 bases from J, leaving 9 bases between. Germline V gives CDR1 PRHDT, CDR2 FYEKMQ (reference sequence). This CDR3 reads CASSLGAGNSYEQYF. CDR3 coding DNA: TGTGCCAGCAGCTTAGGGGCGGGAAACTCCTACGAGCAGTACTTC.

V gene TRBV25-1 combines with J gene TRBJ1-2; a weak D match, TRBD1 (5 bases). This CDR3 has 15 amino acids. V shed 2 bases and J shed 4 bases, with 14 bases lying between them. The V gene's germline CDR1 is MGHDK and CDR2 SYGVNS. The CDR3 reads CASSEAGTVVYGYTF. The CDR3, as DNA: TGTGCCAGCAGTGAAGCTGGGACCGTCGTCTATGGCTACACCTTC.

The CDR3 loop reads CASRTSGGLDTQYF. In DNA form, the CDR3 reads TGCGCCAGCAGGACTAGCGGGGGATTGGATACGCAGTATTTT. The genes are TRBV5-1 and TRBJ2-3; 12 bases align to TRBD2. V lost 5 bases, J lost 6 bases, and 4 bases stayed unmatched. The length of the CDR3 is 14 residues. Germline V CDR1 and CDR2: SGHRS, YFSETQ.

The rearrangement uses TRBV29-1 and TRBJ2-1, with 10 bases matching TRBD2. Germline trimming cut 7 bases from V and 9 bases from J; bases unmatched to any gene: 12. The CDR3 covers 14 residues. Germline V lookup: CDR1 SQVTM, CDR2 ANQGSEA. CDR3 DNA sequence: TGCAGCGGCGGCCAGCGGGGGGGTCCGGTTGAGCAGTTCTTC. Its translation: CSGGQRGGPVEQFF.

This clonotype has more than one count but fewer than ten. The V and J genes are TRBV6-2 or TRBV6-3 and TRBJ2-1; 8 bases are shared with TRBD2. Germline V CDR1 and CDR2: MNHEY, SVGEGT. The ends lost 9 bases at V and 3 bases at J; junction bases unmatched: 13. The CDR3 runs 16 residues. CDR3 coding DNA: TGTGCCAGGACGCCGGGACTAGTTGTTCTCTACAATGAGCAGTTCTTC. Amino acids: CARTPGLVVLYNEQFF.

To note about this clonotype: It is likely a read error, because the conserved phenylalanine at the end of the CDR3 is missing. V and J are TRBV5-1 and TRBJ2-4, with D tentatively TRBD1 (6 bases). The CDR3 totals 14 residues. The V end was cut by 4 bases, the J end by 6 bases, with 14 bases between. Per germline, CDR1 SGHRS and CDR2 YFSETQ. The chain's CDR3 is CASSPSGDVNIQYI. In DNA, the CDR3 is TGCGCCAGCAGCCCCTCAGGGGATGTAAACATTCAGTACATC.

This clonotype was seen more than once but under ten times. This rearrangement joins TRBV6-5 to TRBJ2-3; unclear D gene. CDR3 size: 14 residues. Trimming cost V 3 bases and J 6 bases, with 13 bases left between them. CDR1 is MNHEY, CDR2 SVGAGI, per germline. CDR3 coding DNA: TGTGCCAGCAGTTATAGGTCAGCTAGTGATACGCAGTATTTT. Its translation is CASSYRSASDTQYF.

The genes are TRBV7-8 and TRBJ1-1; possible D gene TRBD1, 6 bases. The V and J ends lost 8 bases and 4 bases respectively, with 17 bases between them. CDR3 size: 14 residues. CDR1 is SGHVS and CDR2 is FQNEAQ in the germline V gene. The CDR3 DNA is TGTGCCAGCGTGGGGGGGGGCAGAGGCACTGAAGCTTTCTTT. Residues: CASVGGGRGTEAFF.

The chain joins TRBV3-1 to TRBJ2-3, with TRBD1 as a possible D gene (6 bases). The CDR3 contains 15 residues. V lost 5 bases and J 2 bases, leaving 14 bases between the germline ends. The germline V gene encodes CDR1 LGHDT and CDR2 YNNKEL (reference sequence). CDR3 residues: CASSTRQDTTDTQYF. CDR3 in DNA: TGTGCCAGCAGCACCCGACAGGATACCACAGATACGCAGTATTTT.

At least ten counts were recorded for this clonotype. The CDR3 DNA follows: TGTGCCAGCAGCTTGGTAGTGTCGGGACAGACATATCAGCCCCAGCATTTT. Encoded protein: CASSLVVSGQTYQPQHF. The chain uses TRBV5-5 and TRBJ1-5; 7 positions agree with TRBD1. The CDR3 is 17 residues long. V shed 0 bases and J 5 bases; nucleotides not matched to a gene: 11. Germline assignment: CDR1 SGHKS and CDR2 YYEKEE (reference sequence).

This CDR3 reads CSASHPANTGELFF. The CDR3 DNA is TGCAGTGCTAGTCATCCCGCGAACACCGGGGAGCTGTTTTTT. This rearrangement joins TRBV20-1 to TRBJ2-2; D is unresolved. Between the trimmed V and J ends, which lost 3 bases and 0 bases, there was a span of 8 bases. The CDR3 sequence is 14 residues long. Germline-derived CDR1 and CDR2 are DFQATT and SNEGSKA (reference sequence).